Presented here are 5 T cell receptor beta chains from one specimen sequenced in a study of shared T cell receptors in the human thymus. Assay: immunoSEQ multiplex PCR; the TCRdb copy retains only in-frame clones and omits some. The sample shows about 730,000 clones, approximately 85% of them seen only once. The data also belong to a second study, concerning human thymus T cells.

The sample was thymocytes. These receptors all stem from a girl less than two years old with a congenital heart defect.

A word on this clone: Without the conserved terminal phenylalanine or tryptophan, this CDR3 likely stems from a read error. It is unclear where the CDR3 begins or ends on the DNA, so no DNA is shown, and the CDR3 is as TCRdb lists it. The rearrangement uses TRBV12-5 and TRBJ2-7; TRBD2 is taken as the D call from the table, unchecked against the DNA. The CDR3 is 11 residues long, counting both termini. Germline assignment: CDR1 LGHNT and CDR2 FRNRAP. This CDR3 is CASGLGREWTL.

This clone was seen a single time. The chain combines TRBV15 with TRBJ1-4; no definite D call. The V and J ends lost 4 bases and 8 bases respectively, with 14 bases between them. Per germline, CDR1 LNHNV and CDR2 YYDKDF (reference sequence). The CDR3 runs to 14 residues. CDR3 DNA sequence: TGTGCCACCAGCAAAATTACTAGGCAGGAAAAACTGTTTTTT. This codes for CATSKITRQEKLFF.

The chain links TRBV5-8 to TRBJ2-5; 9 bases line up with TRBD2. Germline lookup yields CDR1 SGHTS and CDR2 YDEGEE. J gave up 5 bases and V 0 bases, and 8 bases lay outside the gene matches. There are 16 residues in the CDR3. The DNA of the CDR3 is TGTGCCAGCAGCTTGGGGCTAGCGGGGATGGGGGAGACCCAGTACTTC. This gives the protein CASSLGLAGMGETQYF.

The chain's CDR3 is CASSPAGGQPQHF. In DNA form, the CDR3 reads TGTGCCAGCTCACCAGCCGGGGGTCAGCCCCAGCATTTT. The rearrangement joins TRBV18 to TRBJ1-5; possible D gene TRBD1, 5 bases. This CDR3 has 13 residues. V lost 2 bases to trimming and J lost 6 bases, with 8 bases between them. Looked up from germline, CDR1 is KGHSH and CDR2 is LQKENI.

The chain carries TRBV7-8 and TRBJ1-6; no clear D gene. The CDR3 is 13 amino acids. The germline gives CDR1 SGHVS, CDR2 FQNEAQ. V was shortened by 1 base and J by 11 bases, with 9 bases between the two germline ends. CDR3 nucleotide sequence: TGTGCCAGCAGCTTAGTCGGGTATCCACCCCTCCACTTT. This sequence encodes CASSLVGYPPLHF.